The clone carrying this TCR beta chain was observed at least ten times. What it recognizes is unknown. The data stem from a study of molecular identifiers for immune sequencing clone quantification. Via MiXCR, TCRdb re-called the PCR reads, giving one row per CDR3 protein. Of roughly 320,000 distinct CDR3 sequences in the sample, roughly a quarter were seen once. The CDR3 spans 14 residues. Trimming at V came to 5 bases and at J to 1 base, leaving 4 bases not matched to a gene. Naive CD8 sequencing libraries were generated from 20,000 to 1,000,000 sorted cells, with 10%, 30% or 50% RNA as input. Notes on the study in general: Effector cells kept over 98% of their molecules in clones above 20 RNA copies, while naive cells kept under 1% there. Spiked Jurkat TCR RNA from one cell was reportedly detectable among around 960,000 naive cells. Sizes of clones that are highly expanded could be underestimated (if identical TCR molecules share a barcode).

The sequenced sample consisted of naive CD8+ T cells from blood, with Jurkat cell RNA spiked in. Subset indicated: FACS-sorted CD8+CD4-CCR7+CD45RA+ naive T cells. This chain joins TRBV12-3 or TRBV12-4 and TRBJ2-5, with 7 bases that match TRBD1. This sequence was found in a human donor in good health. Some libraries in this study had Jurkat cell RNA spiked in. CDR3 coding DNA: TGTGCCAGCAGTGCAGACAGGGTCCAAGAGACCCAGTACTTC. Encoded protein: CASSADRVQETQYF.